These T cell receptor beta chains were read from a single sample in a study of T cell responses to AZD1222 COVID-19 vaccine. Measured with immunoSEQ multiplex PCR; TCRdb has only the in-frame clones, and not every one. The sample records about 160,000 clones, 88% being singletons. Material: peripheral blood, obtained on day 0 of AZD1222 vaccination. These receptors were collected from an adult in good health. The CDR3 runs from the conserved cysteine through the conserved F or W. D genes are given only for firm matches. Not every row has a clone size; where given, it reads once, few, many or a size class.

TRBJ2-3 - - TRBV6-4 CASSDVGATDTQYF TGTGCCAGCAGTGACGTGGGGGCAACAGATACGCAGTATTTT
TRBJ1-3 - TRBD1 TRBV5-1 CASSLRTGSGNTIYF TGCGCCAGCAGCTTGCGGACAGGGTCTGGAAACACCATATATTTT
TRBJ2-2 - - TRBV4-2 CASSQRATFPRAGELFF TGTGCCAGCAGCCAAAGGGCTACCTTTCCAAGGGCCGGGGAGCTGTTTTTT
TRBJ1-2 - TRBD1 TRBV5-8 CASSLGVRGTYGYTF TGTGCCAGCAGCTTGGGCGTCAGGGGGACTTATGGCTACACCTTC
TRBJ1-2 - TRBD1 TRBV7-3 CASSLTGTDRVSYGYTF TGTGCCAGCAGCTTAACAGGCACGGACAGGGTCAGCTATGGCTACACCTTC
TRBJ1-2 - - TRBV6-5 CASSYSAANYGYTF TGTGCCAGCAGTTACTCGGCGGCTAACTATGGCTACACCTTC
TRBJ2-3 once - TRBV5-4 CASSLRRGAQGTDTQYF TGTGCCAGCAGCTTACGACGGGGGGCTCAAGGCACAGATACGCAGTATTTT
TRBJ1-1 - - TRBV28 CASRVTGNTEAFF TGTGCCAGCAGGGTGACAGGGAACACTGAAGCTTTCTTT
TRBJ2-3 - TRBD2 TRBV7-6 CASSSAGLSTDTQYF TGTGCCAGCAGCTCAGCGGGACTCAGCACAGATACGCAGTATTTT
TRBJ1-3 - - TRBV7-9 CASSLGNTIYF TGTGCCAGCAGCCTTGGAAACACCATATATTTT
TRBJ2-1 - - TRBV5-1 CASSLQDSYNEQFF TGCGCCAGCAGCTTGCAGGACAGCTACAATGAGCAGTTCTTC
TRBJ1-3 - - TRBV28 CASSSNTVTGNTIYF TGTGCCAGCAGTTCAAACACCGTTACTGGAAACACCATATATTTT
TRBJ1-5 - TRBD1 TRBV9 CASSLGQGGQPQHF TGTGCCAGCAGCCTCGGACAGGGGGGCCAGCCCCAGCATTTT
TRBJ1-1 - - TRBV11-3 CASSQGGGTEAFF TGTGCCAGCAGTCAAGGGGGTGGCACTGAAGCTTTCTTT
TRBJ1-1 - - TRBV2 CASRRSPILWTEAFF TGTGCCAGCAGGCGGAGCCCTATTTTATGGACTGAAGCTTTCTTT
TRBJ2-3 - TRBD2 TRBV7-9 CASSLGMSSGRTSTDTQYF TGTGCCAGCAGCCTAGGGATGTCTAGCGGGAGGACCAGCACAGATACGCAGTATTTT
TRBJ1-4 - - TRBV7-9 CASSSTLGGGKLFF TGTGCCAGCAGCTCCACCCTGGGAGGGGGAAAACTGTTTTTT
TRBJ1-5 - - TRBV19 CASNPGRGYQPQHF TGTGCCAGTAATCCAGGGAGAGGTTATCAGCCCCAGCATTTT
TRBJ2-2 - - TRBV28 CASSSTGIGSTGELFF TGTGCCAGCAGCAGTACAGGGATCGGAAGCACCGGGGAGCTGTTTTTT
TRBJ2-5 - - TRBV5-1 CASSLEGSELSETQYF TGCGCCAGCAGCTTGGAAGGGTCCGAATTGTCAGAGACCCAGTACTTC
TRBJ1-1 - - TRBV29-1 CSVGLLGTEAFF TGCAGCGTCGGATTGCTCGGCACTGAAGCTTTCTTT
TRBJ1-5 - - TRBV28 CASIGNLEYRSNQPQHF TGTGCCAGCATTGGGAATCTCGAGTATCGGAGCAATCAGCCCCAGCATTTT
TRBJ2-3 - TRBD2 TRBV28 CATAGGAKTDTQYF TGTGCCACCGCCGGGGGGGCCAAAACAGATACGCAGTATTTT
TRBJ1-5 - - TRBV2 CASSLDETVSNQPQHF TGTGCCAGCAGCCTAGACGAGACCGTTAGCAATCAGCCCCAGCATTTT
TRBJ2-5 - - TRBV24-1 CATSSKGFQETQYF TGTGCCACCAGTAGTAAGGGATTCCAAGAGACCCAGTACTTC
TRBJ2-1 - TRBD2 TRBV5-3 CARSFYRDPGLAGDETNEQFF TGTGCCAGAAGTTTTTACCGGGACCCGGGACTAGCGGGAGATGAGACGAATGAGCAGTTCTTC
TRBJ2-7 - TRBD1 TRBV10-1 CASSQTGSSSYEQYF TGCGCCAGCAGCCAGACAGGGTCCAGCTCCTACGAGCAGTACTTC
TRBJ1-5 - TRBD1 TRBV27 CASSPSVTGTRRTRHF TGTGCCAGCAGTCCATCTGTGACAGGGACCCGCAGAACCCGGCATTTT
TRBJ1-4 - - TRBV15 CATSRGLEKLFF TGTGCCACCAGCAGGGGGTTAGAAAAACTGTTTTTT
TRBJ2-2 - - TRBV3-1/TRBV3-2 CASRGGNTGELFF TGTGCCAGCAGGGGGGGGAACACCGGGGAGCTGTTTTTT
TRBJ1-2 - - TRBV28 CASSFRAGYTF TGTGCCAGCAGTTTCAGGGCTGGCTACACCTTC
TRBJ1-4 - - TRBV4-1 CASSVDNRGEKLFF TGCGCCAGCAGCGTCGATAACCGTGGCGAAAAACTGTTTTTT
TRBJ1-6 once - TRBV18 CASSADGPRDSPLHF TGTGCCAGCTCAGCAGACGGGCCTCGGGATTCACCCCTCCACTTT
TRBJ2-6 - - TRBV7-2 CASTLRSRVYNSGANVLTF TGTGCCAGCACCTTACGTTCCCGGGTCTACAACTCTGGGGCCAACGTCCTGACTTTC
TRBJ2-7 - TRBD2 TRBV6-1 CASSVQGGGRVAEQYF TGTGCCAGCAGTGTTCAGGGAGGCGGGAGAGTCGCCGAGCAGTACTTC
TRBJ2-7 - TRBD2 TRBV6-2/TRBV6-3 CASSYRRPGGGATYEQYF TGTGCCAGCAGTTACAGGCGCCCGGGAGGCGGGGCGACCTACGAGCAGTACTTC
TRBJ1-3 - - TRBV12-3/TRBV12-4 CASSLGVGNTIYF TGTGCCAGCAGTTTGGGGGTTGGAAACACCATATATTTT
TRBJ1-2 - TRBD1 TRBV27 CASSKQGASGYTF TGTGCCAGCAGTAAACAGGGGGCGTCTGGCTACACCTTC
TRBJ2-3 - - TRBV9 CASSVDSVPKDTQYF TGTGCCAGCAGCGTAGATAGTGTCCCAAAGGATACGCAGTATTTT
TRBJ1-3 - - TRBV4-2 CASSQSGGGSTTGNTIYF TGTGCCAGCAGCCAATCGGGCGGTGGGTCAACCACTGGAAACACCATATATTTT